This note documents a single T cell receptor beta chain sequence. The antigen this receptor binds is unknown. The input lacks base qualities; no much larger clone sits a single base away. This sample was included in a study of shared clonotypes between healthy human individuals (dated by TCRdb to the early 2020s). Study-wide context: The cohort included a few men and two women between 18 and 49 years of age. Per donor, three plates each were used for CD4 naive and CD4 memory, two for CD8 naive, and one for CD8 memory. To estimate repertoire size and how much clonotype sharing occurs between individuals, the study deeply sequenced the blood TCR repertoires of several healthy adults. Libraries were prepared and TCR repertoires were sequenced by different laboratories using diverse techniques, in order to increase sequencing depth and limit assay-specific biases. Leukapheresis yielded between about 0.94 and 8.9 billion PBMCs per donor.

What the work shows at the level of the full study, not this receptor alone: Rarefaction of sorted-subset datasets indicated incomplete sequencing despite the large sequencing depth. Because the study included a small number of donors, the genetic and exposure-history diversity represented was limited. Sampling was restricted to blood, and TCR repertoires in tissues likely differ from the TCR repertoires found in blood. Naive subsets generally had larger estimated clonotype richness than memory subsets. When several donors were compared, the shared fraction of clonotypes was around 5% for naive CD4, about 4% for naive CD8, 2.3% for memory CD4, and 0.4% for memory CD8. Pairwise subsampling indicated that sequencing depth was expected to affect the degree of clonotype sharing among donors. Compared with non-shared clonotypes, the clonotypes found in all four sorted-subset donors had higher generation probabilities.

CD8 naive samples were CD45RO-negative cells positively selected for CCR7, giving a CD45RA+CCR7+ population that excluded TemRA cells. The donors were healthy, HIV-negative adults with no recently reported acute infections or vaccinations. Only Caucasian adults living in Nashville, Tennessee, USA were represented among the donors. Blood was obtained by leukapheresis, after which PBMCs were separated by Ficoll-Histopaque density gradient centrifugation and cryopreserved in liquid nitrogen vapor phase. Analytical flow cytometry was used to check the purity and quantity of each magnetically sorted T cell population. Genomic DNA was isolated from every sorted fraction and measured by UV absorbance on a Nanodrop 2000c. Using the deep immunoSEQ assay, multiplex PCR amplified TCR CDR3 regions from genomic DNA. For each cell subset, the extracted genomic DNA was distributed evenly across all wells of several immunoSEQ 96-well plates, and each plate served as one replicate. For sorted subsets, about 0.2 ug genomic DNA, equal to about 30,000 T cell genomes, was loaded into each replicate PCR. Purified libraries were quantified with a Qubit 3.0 fluorometer, sized on a Bioanalyzer 2100, and re-quantified with the KAPA Library Quantification kit. Every immunoSEQ 96-well plate was sequenced on a separate single-read 150-cycle Illumina NextSeq 550 flow cell. In the original analysis: Because only junctional sequences without quality scores were contained in the immunoSEQ output, filtering matching that applied to full-length reads could not be performed. To assign V/J genes and CDR3, sequences were annotated against IMGT germline references using PyIR, a Python wrapper for IgBLAST v1.9. Any read was removed if the V/J assignment was weak (E-value above 1e-6), the CDR3 was missing, or the read contained stop codons, out-of-frame junctions, or ambiguous translated residues. V3J clonotypes were defined as sequences sharing the same inferred V gene, J gene, and CDR3 amino acid sequence. The percentage overlap between two repertoires was calculated by dividing the number of shared unique clonotypes by the size of the smaller repertoire. Richness of each repertoire was evaluated using RTK rarefaction, the Chao1 estimator, and Recon v2.1 estimates of unobserved clonotypes. Generation probabilities for all TCRbeta clonotypes obtained by the gDNA method from a few donors were computed using OLGA. TCRdb carries this immuneACCESS record with in-frame sequences only. Its versions omit some clonotypes, under half of them owing to an unresolved V gene in the studies checked, with the rest unexplained. The V and J calls and clone size come from that table; D and trimming were worked out from the DNA. The sample table shows over 2,000,000 clones, and 85% to 95% are seen once. Together, the top ten hold around 1.7% of the sample.

The sample was naive CD8+ T cells from PBMCs. This specimen's cell subset or site label, per the study, means: CD45RA+CCR7+. The receptor's source is a young man in good health. Some clones in this sample may be carry-over from other donors' samples.

For the CDR3, the sequence is CASSIPGQRPGGGELFF. The DNA sequence is given as TGTGCCAGCAGCATACCGGGACAGCGTCCTGGGGGCGGGGAGCTGTTTTTT. The V and J genes are TRBV7-9 and TRBJ2-2, and 7 bases in between align with TRBD1. The CDR3 starts with the cysteine, ends with the phenylalanine, and has 17 residues. This entry keeps only the CDR3 DNA: 51 bases, framed from base 1. From the germline V gene (reference sequence), CDR1 is SEHNR and CDR2 is FQNEAQ. V loses 5 bases at its end and J loses 7 bases; junction bases beyond the gene matches: 16. The variable domain in full, with residues beyond the CDR3 obtained from the reference TRBV7-9 and TRBJ2-2 genes, is DTGVSQNPRHKITKRGQNVTFRCDPISEHNRLYWYRQTLGQGPEFLTYFQNEAQLEKSRLLSDRFSAERPKGSFSTLEIQRTEQGDSAMYLCASSIPGQRPGGGELFFGEGSRLTVL.